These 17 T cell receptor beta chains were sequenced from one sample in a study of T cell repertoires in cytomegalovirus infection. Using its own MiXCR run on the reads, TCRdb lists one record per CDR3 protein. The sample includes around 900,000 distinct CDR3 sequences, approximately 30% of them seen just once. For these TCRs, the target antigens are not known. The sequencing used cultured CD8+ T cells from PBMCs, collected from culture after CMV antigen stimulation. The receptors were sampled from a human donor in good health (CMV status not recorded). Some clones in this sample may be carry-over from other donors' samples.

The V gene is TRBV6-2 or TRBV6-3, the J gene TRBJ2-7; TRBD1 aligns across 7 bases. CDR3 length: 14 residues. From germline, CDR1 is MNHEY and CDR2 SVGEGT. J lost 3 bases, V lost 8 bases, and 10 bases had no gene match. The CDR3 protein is CASSPDRPFYEQYV. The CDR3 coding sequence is TGTGCCAGCTCCCCGGACAGGCCCTTCTACGAGCAGTACGTC.

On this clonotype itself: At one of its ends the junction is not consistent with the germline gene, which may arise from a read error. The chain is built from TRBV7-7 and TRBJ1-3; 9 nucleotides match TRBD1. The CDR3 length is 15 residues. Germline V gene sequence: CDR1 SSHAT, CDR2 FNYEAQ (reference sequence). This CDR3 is CASSRGTGIADTIYF. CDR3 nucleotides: TGTGCTAGCAGCCGCGGGACAGGGATCGCGGACACCATATATTTT. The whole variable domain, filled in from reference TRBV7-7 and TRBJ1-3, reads GAGVSQSPRYKVTKRGQDVTLRCDPISSHATLYWYQQALGQGPEFLTYFNYEAQPDKSGLPSDRFSAERPEGSISTLTIQRTEQRDSAMYRCASSRGTGIADTIYFGEGSWLTVV.

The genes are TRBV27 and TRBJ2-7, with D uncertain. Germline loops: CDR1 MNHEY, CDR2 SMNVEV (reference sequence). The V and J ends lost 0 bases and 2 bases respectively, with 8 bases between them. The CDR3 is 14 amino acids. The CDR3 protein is CASSLSDTAYEQYF. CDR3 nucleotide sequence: TGTGCCAGCAGTTTATCTGACACCGCCTACGAGCAGTACTTC.

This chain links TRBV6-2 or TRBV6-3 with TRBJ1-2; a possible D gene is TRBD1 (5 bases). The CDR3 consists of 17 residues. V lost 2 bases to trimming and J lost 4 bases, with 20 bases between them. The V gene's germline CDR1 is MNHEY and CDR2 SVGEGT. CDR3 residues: CASSYGRVSPPLYGYTF. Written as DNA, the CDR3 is TGTGCCAGCAGTTACGGCAGGGTATCACCCCCACTCTATGGCTACACCTTC.

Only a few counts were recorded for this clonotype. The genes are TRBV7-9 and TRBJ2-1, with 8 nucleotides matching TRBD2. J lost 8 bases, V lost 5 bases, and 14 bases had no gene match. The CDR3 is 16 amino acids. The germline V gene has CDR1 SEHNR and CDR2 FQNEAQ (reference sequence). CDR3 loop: CASSIIPSGGAYEQFF. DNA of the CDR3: TGTGCCAGCAGCATTATCCCCAGCGGGGGTGCATATGAGCAGTTCTTC.

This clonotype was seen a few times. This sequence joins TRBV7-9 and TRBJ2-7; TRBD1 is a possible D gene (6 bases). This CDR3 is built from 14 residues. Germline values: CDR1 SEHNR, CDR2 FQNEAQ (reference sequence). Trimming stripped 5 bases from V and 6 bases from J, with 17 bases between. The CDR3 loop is CASSQDSPYVEQYF. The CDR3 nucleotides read TGTGCCAGCAGCCAGGACAGTCCCTACGTCGAGCAGTACTTC.

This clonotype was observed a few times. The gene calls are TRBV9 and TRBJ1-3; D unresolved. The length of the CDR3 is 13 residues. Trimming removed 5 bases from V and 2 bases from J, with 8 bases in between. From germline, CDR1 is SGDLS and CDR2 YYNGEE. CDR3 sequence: CASRGSAGNTIYF. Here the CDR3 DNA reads TGTGCCAGCAGGGGGTCGGCTGGAAACACCATATATTTT.

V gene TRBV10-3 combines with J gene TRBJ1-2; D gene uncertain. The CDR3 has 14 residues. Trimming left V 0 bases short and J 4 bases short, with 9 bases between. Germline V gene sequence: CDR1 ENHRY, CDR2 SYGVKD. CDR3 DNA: TGTGCCATCAGTGAGTCAGAAGCCGTCTATGGCTACACCTTC. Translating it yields CAISESEAVYGYTF.

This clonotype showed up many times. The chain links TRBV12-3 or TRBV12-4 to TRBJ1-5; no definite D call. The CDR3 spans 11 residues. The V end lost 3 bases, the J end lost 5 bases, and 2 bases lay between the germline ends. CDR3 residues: CASSFHQPQHF. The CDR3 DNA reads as TGTGCCAGCAGTTTCCATCAGCCCCAGCATTTT.

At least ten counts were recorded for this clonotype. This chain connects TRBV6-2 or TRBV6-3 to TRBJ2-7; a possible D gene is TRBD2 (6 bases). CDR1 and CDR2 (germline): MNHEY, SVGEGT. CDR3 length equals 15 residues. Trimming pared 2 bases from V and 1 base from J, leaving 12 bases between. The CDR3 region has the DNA TGTGCCAGCAGTTACGGCGGGGCGGCGTCCTACGAGCAGTACGTC. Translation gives CASSYGGAASYEQYV.

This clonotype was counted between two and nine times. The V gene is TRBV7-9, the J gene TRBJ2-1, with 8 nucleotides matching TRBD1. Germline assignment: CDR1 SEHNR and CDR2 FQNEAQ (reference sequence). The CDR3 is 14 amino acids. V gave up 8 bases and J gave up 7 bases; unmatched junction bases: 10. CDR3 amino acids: CASADGQGGNEQFF. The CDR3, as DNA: TGTGCCAGCGCCGACGGACAGGGCGGTAATGAGCAGTTCTTC.

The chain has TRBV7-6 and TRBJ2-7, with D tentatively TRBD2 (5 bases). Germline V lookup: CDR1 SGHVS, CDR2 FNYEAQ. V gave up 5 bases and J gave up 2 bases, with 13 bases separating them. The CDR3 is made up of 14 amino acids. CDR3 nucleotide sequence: TGTGCCAGCAGCCCCTCGGGGTATCCCTACGAGCAGTACGTC. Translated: CASSPSGYPYEQYV.

The CDR3 is CASSLDGGSGTDTQYF. In DNA, the CDR3 is TGTGCCAGCAGCTTAGATGGCGGATCGGGCACAGATACGCAGTATTTT. The rearrangement joins TRBV7-8 to TRBJ2-3, with D uncertain. Trimming left V 1 base short and J 1 base short, with 12 bases between. The CDR3 extends over 16 amino acids. Germline V CDR1 and CDR2: SGHVS, FQNEAQ.

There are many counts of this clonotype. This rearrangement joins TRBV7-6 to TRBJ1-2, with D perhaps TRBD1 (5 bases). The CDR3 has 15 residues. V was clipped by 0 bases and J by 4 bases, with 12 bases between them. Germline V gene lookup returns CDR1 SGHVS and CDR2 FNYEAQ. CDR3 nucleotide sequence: TGTGCCAGCAGCTTAGCGCAGGGATCGGGCTATGGCTACACCTTC. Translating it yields CASSLAQGSGYGYTF.

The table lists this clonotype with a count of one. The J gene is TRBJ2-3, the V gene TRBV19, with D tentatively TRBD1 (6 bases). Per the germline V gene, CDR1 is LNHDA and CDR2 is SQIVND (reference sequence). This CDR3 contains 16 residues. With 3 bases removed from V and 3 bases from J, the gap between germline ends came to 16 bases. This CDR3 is CASSIADSFYTDTQYF. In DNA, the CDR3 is TGTGCCAGTAGTATCGCGGACAGCTTTTATACAGATACGCAGTATTTT.

CDR3 residues: CASSPYLVRGTGANVLTF. The CDR3 DNA reads as TGTGCCAGCAGCCCCTATTTGGTCAGGGGTACTGGGGCCAACGTCCTGACTTTC. The chain carries TRBV11-1 and TRBJ2-6; a weak D match, TRBD1 (6 bases). The germline gives CDR1 SGHAT, CDR2 FQDESV (reference sequence). This CDR3 contains 18 residues. Trimming shortened V by 5 bases and J by 2 bases, and 19 bases separated the two germline ends.

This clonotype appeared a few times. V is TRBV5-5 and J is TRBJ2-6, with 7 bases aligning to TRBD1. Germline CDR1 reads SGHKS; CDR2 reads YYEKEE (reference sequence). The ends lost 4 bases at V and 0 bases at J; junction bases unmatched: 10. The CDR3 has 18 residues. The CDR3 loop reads CASSLGQAPISGANVLTF. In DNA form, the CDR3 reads TGTGCCAGCAGCCTAGGACAGGCCCCAATCTCTGGGGCCAACGTCCTGACTTTC.